The rows below give T cell receptor beta chains drawn from one sample of a study of T cell responses to AZD1222 COVID-19 vaccine. Assay used: immunoSEQ multiplex PCR; TCRdb lists only in-frame clones, some missing. The table lists some 120,000 clones, 70% to 90% of them singletons. The sample was peripheral blood, taken on day 0 of AZD1222 vaccination. All receptors come from an adult in good health. Both conserved end residues are trimmed from each CDR3.

CDR3aa	len	v_gene	j_gene
ASSLEWEGTKNIQY	14	TRBV5-6	TRBJ2-4
ASSPPGGGEQY	11	TRBV6-5	TRBJ2-7
ASRRQGAVTDTQY	13	TRBV7-2	TRBJ2-3
ASSGGTGRNEKLF	13	TRBV9	TRBJ1-4
ASSLGLAGDNEQF	13	TRBV7-9	TRBJ2-1
ASSLDDSNYGYT	12	TRBV5-6	TRBJ1-2
ASSDRDRTYNEQF	13	TRBV6-1	TRBJ2-1
ASSLGGGADYGYT	13	TRBV6-2/TRBV6-3	TRBJ1-2
ASNYRATVESEAF	13	TRBV5-1	TRBJ1-1
ASSVDRGVSLSYNEQF	16	TRBV7-3	TRBJ2-1
ASSFPSSRTGNNEKLF	16	TRBV28	TRBJ1-4
ASRQPPHEQY	10	TRBV12-3/TRBV12-4	TRBJ2-7
ASAPGSNQPQH	11	TRBV6-4	TRBJ1-5
ASSARPDGGGLYGGYT	16	TRBV9	TRBJ1-2
SVDSGEQF	8	TRBV29-1	TRBJ2-1
ASGRAGEQF	9	TRBV12-5	TRBJ2-1
ATSRTQGASYGYT	13	TRBV24-1	TRBJ1-2
ASSFSGGHEQY	11	TRBV7-9	TRBJ2-7
SAMDIWQPQH	10	TRBV29-1	TRBJ1-5
ASSSIAGDTDTQY	13	TRBV7-2	TRBJ2-3
ASSLTGGAGTEAF	13	TRBV7-2	TRBJ1-1
ATSREAQGSYEQY	13	TRBV15	TRBJ2-7
ASSSARGPPGELF	13	TRBV7-8	TRBJ2-2
ASSRQGGNQPQH	12	TRBV27	TRBJ1-5
ASSPKAGHSNQPQH	14	TRBV18	TRBJ1-5
ASRLSLGGEKLF	12	TRBV6-5	TRBJ1-4
ASSYGGVYEQY	11	TRBV6-2/TRBV6-3	TRBJ2-7
ASSSVRGTVGEQF	13	TRBV7-3	TRBJ2-1
SASKVEEKLF	10	TRBV20-1	TRBJ1-4